This is a list of T cell receptor beta chains from one sample in a study of T cell responses to AZD1222 COVID-19 vaccine. Libraries were prepared by immunoSEQ multiplex PCR; TCRdb keeps only in-frame clonotypes and omits some of them. The table includes approximately 140,000 clones, roughly nine tenths detected once. The sample here was peripheral blood, taken 28 days after the second AZD1222 dose. These receptors all stem from an adult who received the AZD1222 COVID-19 vaccine. CDR3s include the opening cysteine and the closing phenylalanine or tryptophan. A D gene is named only where the DNA matches it firmly. Rows give clone size only sometimes, using once, few, many, or a class for an expanded clone.

J gene: TRBJ2-7; D gene: NA; V gene: TRBV19; clone size: NA; CDR3 DNA: TGTGCCAGTAGTATGTTCCGGAGACAGGTGGAGGGACAATTCCGCTCCTACGAGCAGTACTTC; CDR3 protein: CASSMFRRQVEGQFRSYEQYF
J gene: TRBJ1-1; D gene: TRBD1; V gene: TRBV5-1; clone size: NA; CDR3 DNA: TGCGCCAGCAGCTCCGGACAGGGCAACACTGAAGCTTTCTTT; CDR3 protein: CASSSGQGNTEAFF
J gene: TRBJ1-3; D gene: NA; V gene: TRBV4-2; clone size: NA; CDR3 DNA: TGTGCCAGCAGCCGACGGACAGCTGGAAACACCATATATTTT; CDR3 protein: CASSRRTAGNTIYF
J gene: TRBJ2-1; D gene: NA; V gene: TRBV19; clone size: once; CDR3 DNA: TGTGCCAGTAGTATAAGTACGGGACCGTCCTCCTACAATGAGCAGTTCTTC; CDR3 protein: CASSISTGPSSYNEQFF
J gene: TRBJ1-1; D gene: NA; V gene: TRBV3-1/TRBV3-2; clone size: NA; CDR3 DNA: TGTGCCAGCAGCCAAGCATCCAAGAACACTGAAGCTTTCTTT; CDR3 protein: CASSQASKNTEAFF
J gene: TRBJ2-1; D gene: NA; V gene: TRBV19; clone size: NA; CDR3 DNA: TGTGCCAGTAGTATCGGCGGGGTGCCCCGGCAGTTCTTC; CDR3 protein: CASSIGGVPRQFF
J gene: TRBJ2-1; D gene: TRBD2; V gene: TRBV5-6; clone size: once; CDR3 DNA: TGTGCCAGCAGCAACTTTGGACTAGCGGGGGGGCAGAATGAGCAGTTCTTC; CDR3 protein: CASSNFGLAGGQNEQFF
J gene: TRBJ1-2; D gene: NA; V gene: TRBV27; clone size: once; CDR3 DNA: TGTGCCAGCACCACCTCAGGGCGTAGTGGCTACACCTTC; CDR3 protein: CASTTSGRSGYTF
J gene: TRBJ2-3; D gene: TRBD1; V gene: TRBV6-1; clone size: NA; CDR3 DNA: TGTGCCAGCAGTGAAGCAGGGGGCGCAGATACGCAGTATTTT; CDR3 protein: CASSEAGGADTQYF
J gene: TRBJ2-7; D gene: TRBD2; V gene: TRBV27; clone size: NA; CDR3 DNA: TGTGCCAGCAGTTTCTCGGCGGGAGGCTCCTACGAGCAGTACTTC; CDR3 protein: CASSFSAGGSYEQYF
J gene: TRBJ2-1; D gene: TRBD2; V gene: TRBV10-3; clone size: NA; CDR3 DNA: TGTGCCATTCGGGGGGGCTCCTACAATGAGCAGTTCTTC; CDR3 protein: CAIRGGSYNEQFF
J gene: TRBJ1-2; D gene: NA; V gene: TRBV7-9; clone size: NA; CDR3 DNA: TGTGCCAGCAGTACCGGGACCTCCTATGGCTACACCTTC; CDR3 protein: CASSTGTSYGYTF
J gene: TRBJ2-5; D gene: TRBD2; V gene: TRBV6-6; clone size: once; CDR3 DNA: TGTGCCAGCAGTGCTACTAGCGAACAAGAGACCCAGTACTTC; CDR3 protein: CASSATSEQETQYF
J gene: TRBJ1-2; D gene: NA; V gene: TRBV3-1/TRBV3-2; clone size: NA; CDR3 DNA: TGTGCCAGCAGCCAAGGAAACAGGGCGGATGGCTACACCTTC; CDR3 protein: CASSQGNRADGYTF
J gene: TRBJ2-7; D gene: NA; V gene: TRBV7-9; clone size: NA; CDR3 DNA: TGTGCCAGCAGCCAGGGTCTGTTGACCTACGAGCAGTACTTC; CDR3 protein: CASSQGLLTYEQYF
J gene: TRBJ2-4; D gene: NA; V gene: TRBV4-1; clone size: NA; CDR3 DNA: TGCGCCAGCAGCCAAGTTGCCCCACCGGGGGGCACAGCCAAAAACATTCAGTACTTC; CDR3 protein: CASSQVAPPGGTAKNIQYF
J gene: TRBJ1-2; D gene: TRBD1; V gene: TRBV5-1; clone size: NA; CDR3 DNA: TGCGCCAGCAGCTCGGGACAGGCGGGTGGCTACACCTTC; CDR3 protein: CASSSGQAGGYTF
J gene: TRBJ2-5; D gene: NA; V gene: TRBV5-6; clone size: NA; CDR3 DNA: TGTGCCAGCAGCGACGGACGGGGGCGAGAGACCCAGTACTTC; CDR3 protein: CASSDGRGRETQYF
J gene: TRBJ1-1; D gene: NA; V gene: TRBV5-4; clone size: NA; CDR3 DNA: TGTGCCAGCAGCCGCCTTGACACTGAAGCTTTCTTT; CDR3 protein: CASSRLDTEAFF
J gene: TRBJ2-5; D gene: NA; V gene: TRBV4-1; clone size: NA; CDR3 DNA: TGCGCCAGCAGCCAAGGGGGACAAGTGGGTCTGGAGACCCAGTACTTC; CDR3 protein: CASSQGGQVGLETQYF
J gene: TRBJ1-2; D gene: NA; V gene: TRBV5-1; clone size: once; CDR3 DNA: TGCGCCAGCAGCGGAATACAGGGTTTGGATGGCTACACCTTC; CDR3 protein: CASSGIQGLDGYTF
J gene: TRBJ2-7; D gene: TRBD1; V gene: TRBV12-3/TRBV12-4; clone size: NA; CDR3 DNA: TGTGCCAGCAGCGGGACAGCCGCTTACGAGCAGTACTTC; CDR3 protein: CASSGTAAYEQYF
J gene: TRBJ2-7; D gene: TRBD1; V gene: TRBV7-9; clone size: NA; CDR3 DNA: TGTGCCAGCAGCCTGAGACAGGGGGCCCGACGGGAGCAGTACTTC; CDR3 protein: CASSLRQGARREQYF
J gene: TRBJ1-1; D gene: TRBD1; V gene: TRBV6-2/TRBV6-3; clone size: NA; CDR3 DNA: TGTGCCAGCAGTTGGGACAGGGGTAACACTGAAGCTTTCTTT; CDR3 protein: CASSWDRGNTEAFF
J gene: TRBJ1-6; D gene: NA; V gene: TRBV30; clone size: few; CDR3 DNA: TGTGCCTGGAGTCCAAGACAGGCTAATTCACCCCTCCACTTT; CDR3 protein: CAWSPRQANSPLHF
J gene: TRBJ1-4; D gene: TRBD1; V gene: TRBV7-9; clone size: NA; CDR3 DNA: TGTGCCATAGGACAGGGAGTTGAAAAACTGTTTTTT; CDR3 protein: CAIGQGVEKLFF
J gene: TRBJ1-2; D gene: NA; V gene: TRBV5-4; clone size: NA; CDR3 DNA: TGTGCCAGCAGCGACCTGGGACGGAACTATGGCTACACCTTC; CDR3 protein: CASSDLGRNYGYTF
J gene: TRBJ1-4; D gene: TRBD1; V gene: TRBV5-1; clone size: NA; CDR3 DNA: TGCGCCAGCAGACAAACAGGACAGGGGGAAAATGAAAAACTGTTTTTT; CDR3 protein: CASRQTGQGENEKLFF
J gene: TRBJ1-1; D gene: TRBD1; V gene: TRBV29-1; clone size: once; CDR3 DNA: TGCAGCGTTGGGGCCCTTCGGACAGGGGCGAACACTGAAGCTTTCTTT; CDR3 protein: CSVGALRTGANTEAFF
J gene: TRBJ1-2; D gene: NA; V gene: TRBV6-5; clone size: once; CDR3 DNA: TGTGCCAGCACGGCTAACTATGGCTACACCTTC; CDR3 protein: CASTANYGYTF
J gene: TRBJ2-7; D gene: TRBD1; V gene: TRBV30; clone size: NA; CDR3 DNA: TGTGCCTGGAAGGGGACAGGGGACTACGAGCAGTACTTC; CDR3 protein: CAWKGTGDYEQYF
J gene: TRBJ2-1; D gene: NA; V gene: TRBV7-9; clone size: NA; CDR3 DNA: TGTGCCAGCAGCTTAGAGGGGAGCTCCTACAATGAGCAGTTCTTC; CDR3 protein: CASSLEGSSYNEQFF
J gene: TRBJ2-3; D gene: NA; V gene: TRBV7-2; clone size: NA; CDR3 DNA: TGTGCCAGCAGCTTAGGCCCCGACGTCTCTAGCACAGATACGCAGTATTTT; CDR3 protein: CASSLGPDVSSTDTQYF
J gene: TRBJ1-1; D gene: TRBD1; V gene: TRBV19; clone size: NA; CDR3 DNA: TGTGCCAGTAGTATAGAACACAGGGGTAAGTTAGCTTTCTTT; CDR3 protein: CASSIEHRGKLAFF
J gene: TRBJ2-3; D gene: NA; V gene: TRBV6-2/TRBV6-3; clone size: once; CDR3 DNA: TGTGCCAGCAGTTATGATGGGCCAGATACGCAGTATTTT; CDR3 protein: CASSYDGPDTQYF
J gene: TRBJ1-4; D gene: NA; V gene: TRBV7-8; clone size: NA; CDR3 DNA: TGTGCCAGCAGCATAAGACGGATCTCTAATGAAAAACTGTTTTTT; CDR3 protein: CASSIRRISNEKLFF